A selection of T cell receptor beta chains follows, all from one sample in a study of read filtering for tumor transcriptome and immune sequencing. TCRdb re-derived calls from the reads in MiXCR, one entry per CDR3 protein. The sample comprises around 60,000 distinct CDR3 sequences, under 20% of which are singletons, and over 13% rests with the top ten. Sequenced input: a population of CD138-negative cells sorted from bone marrow. The origin of the receptors is a donor at least 40 years old with multiple myeloma. Both conserved end residues are part of each CDR3. Fields, in order: CDR3 protein, J gene, D gene, V gene. D genes are given only for firm matches.

CASSSTAGIPETQYF	TRBJ2-5	-	TRBV19
CASSLALADYNEQFF	TRBJ2-1	TRBD2	TRBV5-6
CSAREWRSGSTDTQYF	TRBJ2-3	-	TRBV20-1
CASSSGLTTDTQYF	TRBJ2-3	-	TRBV11-2
CASSQAKRGYNEQFF	TRBJ2-1	TRBD2	TRBV14
CASSLANPDSQGETQYF	TRBJ2-5	-	TRBV5-5
CASSFNRGTDEQFF	TRBJ2-1	TRBD1	TRBV6-6
CSVGQGGLNEQSF	TRBJ2-1	TRBD1	TRBV29-1
CASSPGLADTDTQYF	TRBJ2-3	TRBD2	TRBV28
CASSARTVSYNEQFF	TRBJ2-1	-	TRBV13
CASSLVSGLAGSYEQYF	TRBJ2-7	TRBD2	TRBV11-2
CASSFQGTASNTGELFF	TRBJ2-2	-	TRBV12-3/TRBV12-4
CASSKARAPLFYGYTF	TRBJ1-2	-	TRBV21-1